Listed here are 20 T cell receptor beta chains from one sample, sequenced in a study of T cell changes during pregnancy in multiple sclerosis. The table came from immunoSEQ multiplex PCR; TCRdb's copy has only in-frame clones and leaves some out. The sample holds 48,000 or so clones, 90% to 95% seen once. The sample was CD4+ T cells from peripheral blood mononuclear cells, taken in the first trimester of pregnancy. The receptor source for this set is a female donor with multiple sclerosis, enrolled in a pregnancy study.

V is TRBV5-1 and J is TRBJ1-1; TRBD1 aligns across 9 bases. CDR1 SGHRS and CDR2 YFSETQ come from the germline V gene. This CDR3 is 12 amino acids long. Trimming cost V 4 bases and J 8 bases; bases outside gene matches: 3. CDR3 protein: CASSLTGGEAFF. DNA for the CDR3: TGCGCCAGCAGCCTTACAGGGGGCGAAGCTTTCTTT. The full variable domain, rest sourced from reference TRBV5-1 and TRBJ1-1, is KAGVTQTPRYLIKTRGQQVTLSCSPISGHRSVSWYQQTPGQGLQFLFEYFSETQRNKGNFPGRFSGRQFSNSRSEMNVSTLELGDSALYLCASSLTGGEAFFGQGTRLTVV.

This chain uses TRBV15 with TRBJ2-3; possible D gene TRBD1, 6 bases. The V gene's germline CDR1 is LNHNV and CDR2 YYDKDF (reference sequence). V lost 1 base, J lost 1 base, and 9 bases lay in between. The CDR3 length is 15 residues. CDR3: CATSRAGARTDTQYF. The DNA for the CDR3 is TGTGCCACCAGCAGAGCAGGGGCCCGCACAGATACGCAGTATTTT.

CDR3 protein: CASSSRDRQNTGELFF. The CDR3 bases are TGTGCCAGCAGCTCCCGGGACAGACAAAACACCGGGGAGCTGTTTTTT. The chain uses TRBV9 and TRBJ2-2, with 7 positions matching TRBD1. The trim removed 4 bases at V and 2 bases at J, leaving 8 bases unmatched. Germline lookup yields CDR1 SGDLS and CDR2 YYNGEE. The CDR3 extends over 16 amino acids. Supplemented by reference TRBV9 and TRBJ2-2, the full variable domain reads DSGVTQTPKHLITATGQRVTLRCSPRSGDLSVYWYQQSLDQGLQFLIQYYNGEERAKGNILERFSAQQFPDLHSELNLSSLELGDSALYFCASSSRDRQNTGELFFGEGSRLTVL.

DNA for the CDR3: TGTGCCAGCAGCACTATAGCGGGGGTAAACACAGATACGCAGTATTTT. It is translated as CASSTIAGVNTDTQYF. The rearrangement links TRBV21-1 to TRBJ2-3; TRBD2 was called by the table and not checked on the DNA. TRBV21-1 is recorded as a pseudogene. The CDR3 runs 16 residues.

The chain carries TRBV2 and TRBJ1-1; D might be TRBD1 (5 bases). The V end was cut by 1 base, the J end by 5 bases, with 14 bases between. From germline, CDR1 is SNHLY and CDR2 FYNNEI. The CDR3 runs to 15 residues. CDR3 bases: TGTGCCAGCAGTGAAGGGGGGGTCGGGGGGACTGAAGCTTTCTTT. This sequence encodes CASSEGGVGGTEAFF.

This clone was observed once. This sequence joins TRBV13 and TRBJ1-2; 7 bases line up with TRBD1. The CDR3 contains 12 residues. The ends lost 1 base at V and 7 bases at J; junction bases unmatched: 0. Per germline, CDR1 PRHDT and CDR2 FYEKMQ (reference sequence). Written as DNA, the CDR3 is TGTGCCAGCAGCTTAGCAGGGGGTGGCTACACCTTC. Translated: CASSLAGGGYTF.

This chain joins TRBV9 and TRBJ2-3, with TRBD2 as a possible D gene (6 bases). The CDR3 covers 14 residues. The germline V gene has CDR1 SGDLS and CDR2 YYNGEE. V lost 3 bases and J 1 base, leaving 9 bases between the germline ends. The DNA for the CDR3 is TGTGCCAGCAGCGGGGGGGTAGGCACAGATACGCAGTATTTT. This gives the protein CASSGGVGTDTQYF.

The V gene is TRBV19, the J gene TRBJ1-5; possibly TRBD1 for D (6 bases). The CDR3 consists of 16 residues. Germline values: CDR1 LNHDA, CDR2 SQIVND (reference sequence). V was shortened by 3 bases and J by 1 base, with 13 bases between the two germline ends. CDR3 sequence (DNA): TGTGCCAGTAGTATGATTGGGGGCAGCAGCAATCAGCCCCAGCATTTT. Amino acid sequence: CASSMIGGSSNQPQHF.

This sequence joins TRBV7-3 and TRBJ2-2; maybe TRBD2 (7 bases). The CDR3 extends over 16 amino acids. V lost 5 bases to trimming and J lost 5 bases, with 18 bases between them. Germline assignment: CDR1 SGHTA and CDR2 FQGTGA. This chain's CDR3 is CASSPPGGGGTGELFF. The CDR3 coding sequence is TGTGCCAGCAGCCCCCCGGGCGGGGGCGGAACCGGGGAGCTGTTTTTT.

This rearrangement joins TRBV30 to TRBJ2-3; perhaps TRBD1 as D (6 bases). The CDR3 is 14 residues long. Looked up from germline, CDR1 is GTSNPN and CDR2 is SVGIG (reference sequence). The V end was cut by 2 bases, the J end by 1 base, with 10 bases between. CDR3 sequence: CAWSMAGGTDTQYF. As DNA, the CDR3 is TGTGCCTGGAGTATGGCAGGGGGCACAGATACGCAGTATTTT.

The CDR3 sequence is CSVSPPGHYGYTF. CDR3 in DNA: TGCAGCGTTTCCCCGCCAGGGCACTATGGCTACACCTTC. The chain joins TRBV29-1 to TRBJ1-2, with a weak D call TRBD1 (5 bases). The germline V gene encodes CDR1 SQVTM and CDR2 ANQGSEA. CDR3 length: 13 residues. V lost 5 bases and J lost 3, with 13 bases in between. The full variable domain, rest sourced from reference TRBV29-1 and TRBJ1-2, is SAVISQKPSRDICQRGTSLTIQCQVDSQVTMMFWYRQQPGQSLTLIATANQGSEATYESGFVIDKFPISRPNLTFSTLTVSNMSPEDSSIYLCSVSPPGHYGYTFGSGTRLTVV.

The DNA for the CDR3 is TGTGCCAGCAGGAGGTCCGCTAATAATTCACCCCTCCACTTT. As protein: CASRRSANNSPLHF. V and J are TRBV2 and TRBJ1-6; D remains unclear. CDR1 and CDR2 (germline): SNHLY, FYNNEI. The CDR3 loop spans 14 amino acids. V lost 6 bases and J lost 5, with 11 bases in between.

This chain joins TRBV6-1 and TRBJ1-3; D not certain. Germline V lookup: CDR1 MNHNS, CDR2 SASEGT. The CDR3 loop spans 13 amino acids. V lost 3 bases and J lost 4, with 7 bases in between. CDR3 nucleotides: TGTGCCAGCAGTGATGGCCAGGGAAACACCATATATTTT. Protein: CASSDGQGNTIYF.

This clone appeared once. The rearrangement uses TRBV19 and TRBJ1-1; D ambiguous. This CDR3 has 14 residues. The V and J ends lost 0 bases and 11 bases respectively, with 16 bases between them. Germline-derived CDR1 and CDR2 are LNHDA and SQIVND (reference sequence). CDR3 sequence (DNA): TGTGCCAGTAGTATAGATCTGGTTACAGTCGATGCTTTCTTT. Residues: CASSIDLVTVDAFF.

This CDR3 is CASSVELRPNEQFF. The CDR3 region has the DNA TGTGCCAGCAGCGTAGAGCTCCGCCCCAATGAGCAGTTCTTC. The V gene is TRBV9, the J gene TRBJ2-1; D uncertain. Deletions cut 0 bases from V and 6 bases from J, with 10 bases between. This CDR3 comprises 14 residues. CDR1 and CDR2 from the germline V gene are SGDLS and YYNGEE. Filled out from reference TRBV9 and TRBJ2-1, the complete variable domain reads DSGVTQTPKHLITATGQRVTLRCSPRSGDLSVYWYQQSLDQGLQFLIQYYNGEERAKGNILERFSAQQFPDLHSELNLSSLELGDSALYFCASSVELRPNEQFFGPGTRLTVL.

The chain has TRBV9 and TRBJ1-6; the D is unclear. The germline V and J ends were trimmed by 2 bases and 7 bases, with 10 bases remaining between them. Germline-derived CDR1 and CDR2 are SGDLS and YYNGEE. The CDR3 length is 14 residues. CDR3 protein: CASSVKGGNSPLHF. CDR3 nucleotide sequence: TGTGCCAGCAGCGTTAAAGGAGGAAATTCACCCCTCCACTTT.

This clone has a single count. The chain has TRBV4-1 and TRBJ2-7, with 7 nucleotides matching TRBD2. Losses at the gene ends were 3 bases for V and 5 bases for J; bases not matched to a gene: 1. The CDR3 extends over 12 amino acids. CDR1 is MGHRA, CDR2 YSYEKL, per germline. This CDR3 reads CASSQGRDEQYF. CDR3 nucleotide sequence: TGCGCCAGCAGCCAGGGGAGGGACGAGCAGTACTTC.

The chain couples TRBV27 to TRBJ1-6; perhaps TRBD1 as D (6 bases). The germline V and J ends were trimmed by 5 bases and 5 bases, with 13 bases remaining between them. Germline CDR1 reads MNHEY; CDR2 reads SMNVEV (reference sequence). The CDR3 runs 15 residues. The CDR3 bases are TGTGCCAGCAGTCCACAGGGAATGCATAATTCACCCCTCCACTTT. The encoded protein is CASSPQGMHNSPLHF.

CDR3 bases: TGCGCCAGCAGCCAAGTCAAGGGGGGGGATTCACCCCTCCACTTT. Encoded protein: CASSQVKGGDSPLHF. V is TRBV4-1 and J is TRBJ1-6; D perhaps matches TRBD1 (6 bases). The CDR3 is 15 amino acids. Germline V gene data show CDR1 as MGHRA and CDR2 as YSYEKL. V lost 1 base, J lost 8 bases, and 12 bases lay in between.

The chain couples TRBV29-1 to TRBJ1-1; D not resolved. The V gene lost 3 bases and the J gene lost 1 base, with 9 bases spanning the gap. The CDR3 contains 13 residues. Germline V CDR1 and CDR2: SQVTM, ANQGSEA. The CDR3 spells CSVDGGRNTEAFF. The CDR3 DNA reads as TGCAGCGTTGATGGAGGGAGGAACACTGAAGCTTTCTTT.